A selection of T cell receptor beta chains follows, all from one sample in a study of OX40 agonist ivuxolimab in advanced cancers. The method was immunoSEQ multiplex PCR; TCRdb's version includes in-frame clones alone and lacks a portion of them. This sample has under 70,000 clones, with roughly 89% found just once. The sequenced sample was CD4+ or CD8+ T cells sorted from blood, obtained in a trial of the OX40 agonist ivuxolimab. These receptors came from an adult with an advanced solid tumor such as melanoma, head and neck, liver or kidney cancer. Both conserved end residues are part of each CDR3. The order of the fields is V gene, J gene, CDR3 protein.

>TRBV6-1|TRBJ2-5
CASSEPWTSGIQETQYF
>TRBV30|TRBJ2-7
CAWSGIGQGAYEQYF
>TRBV7-2|TRBJ2-4
CASSLGLVGIQYF
>TRBV6-1|TRBJ1-5
CATYLGGDGNQPQHF
>TRBV29-1|TRBJ2-5
CSVDQQDKGAQETQYF
>TRBV11-3|TRBJ1-1
CASSLGSIGGPEAFF
>TRBV14|TRBJ1-2
CASSQGQGNYGYTF
>TRBV6-6|TRBJ2-5
CASSYTGVETQYF
>TRBV12-5|TRBJ2-3
CASGPSGQRTQYF
>TRBV30|TRBJ2-7
CAWSPRRGHEQYF
>TRBV11-2|TRBJ2-7
CASSGIEQYF
>TRBV5-1|TRBJ2-5
CASSPSSVSNRETQYF